The clone carrying this TCR beta chain has a single count. This specimen comes from a study of blood T cell repertoires in COVID-19. The CDR3 runs to 14 residues. Germline V gene sequence: CDR1 SGDLS, CDR2 YYNGEE. Unmatched junction bases numbered 3, after V lost 2 bases and J lost 4 bases. Generated by immunoSEQ multiplex PCR, the TCRdb table keeps only in-frame clones and is missing some. The sample records fewer than 95,000 clones, around 90% being singletons. The receptor was derived from a male donor with acute or convalescent COVID-19. The specimen was peripheral blood. V gene TRBV9 combines with J gene TRBJ1-2, with 9 bases lining up with TRBD1. CDR3 sequence: CASSVSTGGYGYTF. DNA of the CDR3: TGTGCCAGCAGCGTCTCGACAGGGGGCTATGGCTACACCTTC. The complete variable domain, with remaining parts taken from reference TRBV9 and TRBJ1-2, reads DSGVTQTPKHLITATGQRVTLRCSPRSGDLSVYWYQQSLDQGLQFLIQYYNGEERAKGNILERFSAQQFPDLHSELNLSSLELGDSALYFCASSVSTGGYGYTFGSGTRLTVV.